A selection of T cell receptor beta chains follows, all from one sample in a study of CD8 T cells in Susac syndrome. From the immunoSEQ multiplex PCR reads, TCRdb called clonotypes with MiXCR, one entry per CDR3 protein. The sample holds hundreds of thousands of distinct CDR3 sequences, approximately 91% seen once. Sequencing was performed on CD8+ T cells from PBMCs. The receptors derive from a human donor with multiple sclerosis. CDR3s include the opening cysteine and the closing phenylalanine or tryptophan. The order of the fields is J gene, clone size, V gene, D gene, CDR3 protein, CDR3 DNA. D genes are given only for firm matches. A row's size may be missing; if present it is once, few, many or a size class.

>TRBJ1-4|-|TRBV20-1|-
CSAREGRAAEKLFF
TGCAGTGCTAGAGAGGGCAGGGCTGCTGAAAAACTGTTTTTT
>TRBJ2-1|-|TRBV20-1|-
CSARGLPIEQFF
TGCAGTGCTAGGGGTCTCCCCATCGAGCAGTTCTTC
>TRBJ2-7|-|TRBV30|-
CAWSRTPPRPEQYF
TGTGCCTGGAGCCGGACACCCCCGCGCCCCGAGCAGTACTTC
>TRBJ2-7|-|TRBV6-5|TRBD1
CASSYGQGNEQYF
TGTGCCAGCAGTTACGGACAGGGCAACGAGCAGTACTTC
>TRBJ2-1|-|TRBV5-1|TRBD1
CASSPPTTGVTYNEQFF
TGCGCCAGCAGCCCACCCACGACAGGGGTCACCTACAATGAGCAGTTCTTC
>TRBJ2-3|-|TRBV28|-
CASSLAGTSTDTQYF
TGTGCCAGCAGTTTGGCGGGAACTAGCACAGATACGCAGTATTTT
>TRBJ1-5|few|TRBV19|-
CASSIGGRSNQPQHF
TGTGCCAGTAGTATTGGGGGCCGGAGCAATCAGCCCCAGCATTTT
>TRBJ2-4|-|TRBV29-1|TRBD2
CSVEERGGAKNIQYF
TGCAGCGTTGAAGAGCGGGGGGGAGCCAAAAACATTCAGTACTTC
>TRBJ2-1|-|TRBV7-9|-
CASSFERAYNEQFF
TGTGCCAGCAGCTTCGAGCGGGCCTACAATGAGCAGTTCTTC
>TRBJ2-1|-|TRBV4-3|TRBD1
CASSQSNRGTWNEQFF
TGCGCCAGCAGCCAATCAAACAGGGGTACGTGGAATGAGCAGTTCTTC
>TRBJ1-4|once|TRBV25-1|-
CASSDSGWGEKLFF
TGTGCCAGCAGTGATAGCGGCTGGGGAGAAAAACTGTTTTTT
>TRBJ1-1|-|TRBV27|TRBD1
CASSLKGTAYTEAFF
TGTGCCAGCAGTTTAAAAGGGACAGCCTACACTGAAGCTTTCTTT
>TRBJ2-5|-|TRBV28|TRBD2
CASSLRLAGVRETQYF
TGTGCCAGCAGTTTACGACTAGCGGGAGTGCGCGAGACCCAGTACTTC
>TRBJ2-7|once|TRBV5-5|-
CASSLLAHPLYEQYF
TGTGCCAGCAGCTTGTTGGCCCACCCCCTCTACGAGCAGTACTTC
>TRBJ2-1|-|TRBV2|-
CASSEGAYNEQFF
TGTGCCAGCAGTGAAGGAGCGTACAATGAGCAGTTCTTC
>TRBJ2-3|-|TRBV27|-
CASSLLVLTSTDTQYF
TGTGCCAGCAGTTTGTTAGTCCTTACTAGCACAGATACGCAGTATTTT
>TRBJ2-7|-|TRBV29-1|-
CSVEDPGLIPYEQYF
TGCAGCGTTGAAGACCCGGGACTGATCCCCTACGAGCAGTACTTC
>TRBJ2-3|-|TRBV9|-
CASSPMAGAADTQYF
TGTGCCAGCAGCCCCATGGCGGGGGCGGCAGATACGCAGTATTTT
>TRBJ2-1|-|TRBV9|TRBD2
CASSGSAGGGNEQFF
TGTGCCAGCAGCGGGTCAGCGGGGGGCGGGAATGAGCAGTTCTTC
>TRBJ2-1|-|TRBV20-1|TRBD2
CSASILADYNEQFF
TGCAGTGCTAGTATTCTAGCGGATTACAATGAGCAGTTCTTC
>TRBJ2-7|-|TRBV28|TRBD2
CASSLSVASGNYEQYF
TGTGCCAGCAGTTTATCGGTGGCTAGCGGGAACTACGAGCAGTACTTC
>TRBJ1-1|-|TRBV6-1|-
CAARGGGTEAFF
TGTGCCGCCCGCGGAGGGGGCACTGAAGCTTTCTTT
>TRBJ2-2|-|TRBV9|TRBD1
CASRSTGGASTGELFF
TGTGCCAGCAGGTCGACAGGGGGCGCGAGTACCGGGGAGCTGTTTTTT
>TRBJ2-2|once|TRBV19|TRBD2
CASSLASGANTGELFF
TGTGCCAGTAGTTTAGCTAGCGGGGCGAACACCGGGGAGCTGTTTTTT
>TRBJ2-1|-|TRBV19|-
CASSIAAGPNEQFF
TGTGCCAGTAGTATAGCGGCAGGCCCCAATGAGCAGTTCTTC
>TRBJ2-7|-|TRBV4-1|-
CASSQEDSGHGDYEQYF
TGCGCCAGCAGCCAAGAGGATTCGGGACACGGAGACTACGAGCAGTACTTC
>TRBJ2-7|few|TRBV29-1|-
CSVSRGGYEQYF
TGCAGCGTATCCAGGGGGGGCTACGAGCAGTACTTC
>TRBJ2-7|once|TRBV15|TRBD2
CAAGGGSLYEQYF
TGTGCCGCGGGGGGCGGGAGCCTCTACGAGCAGTACTTC
>TRBJ1-1|-|TRBV30|TRBD1
CAWSWDSGDTEAFF
TGTGCCTGGAGTTGGGACAGCGGGGACACTGAAGCTTTCTTT
>TRBJ1-5|-|TRBV30|-
CAWSPIAGTNQPQHF
TGTGCCTGGAGTCCAATAGCAGGGACGAATCAGCCCCAGCATTTT
>TRBJ2-1|-|TRBV7-3|-
CASSLTSGHLKSTYNEQFF
TGTGCCAGCAGCTTAACGAGTGGCCACCTCAAGTCGACGTACAATGAGCAGTTCTTC
>TRBJ1-2|-|TRBV15|-
CATSTGAEAYGYTF
TGTGCCACCAGCACAGGGGCGGAGGCCTATGGCTACACCTTC
>TRBJ2-1|-|TRBV14|-
CASSSRSNEQFF
TGTGCCAGCAGCTCTAGGTCCAATGAGCAGTTCTTC
>TRBJ1-4|few|TRBV9|-
CASGSSGINEKLFF
TGTGCCAGCGGGTCGTCAGGGATTAATGAAAAACTGTTTTTT
>TRBJ2-3|-|TRBV19|-
CASAFGGWGTQYF
TGTGCCAGTGCCTTCGGGGGTTGGGGTACGCAGTATTTT
>TRBJ2-7|-|TRBV10-3|TRBD1
CAISESTGQLSYEQYF
TGTGCCATCAGTGAGTCGACAGGGCAACTCTCCTACGAGCAGTACTTC
>TRBJ2-7|once|TRBV20-1|TRBD2
CSARGSGRYEQYF
TGCAGTGCTAGGGGTAGCGGGAGGTACGAGCAGTACTTC
>TRBJ1-5|few|TRBV20-1|-
CSARDRRSPIGQPQHF
TGCAGTGCTAGAGATCGTCGTAGCCCAATCGGTCAGCCCCAGCATTTT
>TRBJ2-7|-|TRBV5-1|-
CASSRGVNEQYF
TGCGCCAGCAGCCGTGGGGTGAACGAGCAGTACTTC
>TRBJ1-1|-|TRBV12-3/TRBV12-4|-
CASRDGPMPFF
TGTGCCAGCAGAGATGGACCTATGCCTTTCTTT
>TRBJ1-4|few|TRBV4-3|-
CASADGQLNEKLFF
TGCGCCAGCGCGGACGGGCAGCTAAATGAAAAACTGTTTTTT
>TRBJ1-1|-|TRBV27|TRBD1
CASSSQQGAYTEAFF
TGTGCCAGCAGTTCACAACAGGGGGCTTACACTGAAGCTTTCTTT
>TRBJ2-7|-|TRBV29-1|TRBD1
CSVVPRGISSYEQYF
TGCAGCGTTGTCCCCAGGGGGATAAGCTCCTACGAGCAGTACTTC
>TRBJ2-1|-|TRBV6-2/TRBV6-3|-
CASSVVGEQFF
TGTGCCAGCAGTGTAGTTGGTGAGCAGTTCTTC
>TRBJ2-3|-|TRBV25-1|TRBD1
CASSPLYGTGDHTDTQYF
TGTGCCAGCAGTCCACTCTACGGGACAGGGGACCACACAGATACGCAGTATTTT